These T cell receptor beta chains were read from a single sample in a study of blood T cell repertoires in COVID-19. Using immunoSEQ multiplex PCR, the repertoire was profiled, and TCRdb retains in-frame clones only, with some absent. The repertoire has 87,000 or so clones, around 90% of them found once; the top ten carry less than 3.5%. Sequenced sample: peripheral blood. Source of these receptors: a woman in her 50s with active or convalescent COVID-19. Each CDR3 is given with its conserved first and last residue. D genes are given only for firm matches. Clone size is given for some rows only: seen once, a few or many times, or a class if the clone is expanded.

J | D | size | V | DNA | CDR3
TRBJ1-1 | - | - | TRBV29-1 | TGCAGCGTTGGAGGGTACGACACTGAAGCTTTCTTT | CSVGGYDTEAFF
TRBJ2-7 | - | - | TRBV6-2/TRBV6-3 | TGTGCCAGCAGTTTCCCCAACGAGCAGTACTTC | CASSFPNEQYF
TRBJ2-7 | TRBD1 | - | TRBV7-2 | TGTGCCAGCAGCTTGGACAGGGGGCCGTACGAGCAGTACTTC | CASSLDRGPYEQYF
TRBJ2-1 | - | - | TRBV11-2 | TGTGCCAGCAGCCTTACGGATGCGGGGCGAAATGAGCAGTTCTTC | CASSLTDAGRNEQFF
TRBJ1-4 | - | - | TRBV6-4 | TGTGCCAGCAGTGCTGTGGAGGGGGAAAAACTGTTTTTT | CASSAVEGEKLFF
TRBJ1-1 | - | once | TRBV12-5 | TGTGCTAGTGGTTTGAGAGGCGGCACTGAAGCTTTCTTT | CASGLRGGTEAFF
TRBJ2-7 | - | - | TRBV10-2 | TGCGCCAGCAGACAGGTTAGCTCCTACGAGCAGTACTTC | CASRQVSSYEQYF
TRBJ1-2 | - | - | TRBV6-1 | TGTGCCAGCAGTGACCCAGTGCTCTATGGCTACACCTTC | CASSDPVLYGYTF
TRBJ2-2 | TRBD2 | - | TRBV7-6 | TGTGCCAGCAGCCGAACGTCTAGCGGGGCGAACACCGGGGAGCTGTTTTTT | CASSRTSSGANTGELFF
TRBJ2-5 | TRBD1 | - | TRBV5-1 | TGCGCCAGCAGCTTGAATTGGGACAGGGGCGAAGAGACCCAGTACTTC | CASSLNWDRGEETQYF
TRBJ2-3 | - | - | TRBV20-1 | TGCAGTGCTAGTCTCCTCAGCACAGATACGCAGTATTTT | CSASLLSTDTQYF
TRBJ2-5 | - | - | TRBV11-2 | TGTGCCAGCACCCTTACCTTTGGGGAGGAGACCCAGTACTTC | CASTLTFGEETQYF
TRBJ1-1 | - | - | TRBV6-5 | TGTGCCTTACGGGTGAACACTGAAGCTTTCTTT | CALRVNTEAFF
TRBJ1-1 | TRBD1 | - | TRBV7-8 | TGTGCCAGCAGCCGAAGGGGGCCCACTGAAGCTTTCTTT | CASSRRGPTEAFF
TRBJ2-1 | - | - | TRBV19 | TGTGCCAGTAGTATCATAGCAGGGGGGTTCTACAATGAGCAGTTCTTC | CASSIIAGGFYNEQFF
TRBJ1-2 | TRBD1 | - | TRBV27 | TGTGCCAGCAGAAGGGGACAGGGCGATTTCTATGGCTACACCTTC | CASRRGQGDFYGYTF
TRBJ1-2 | - | - | TRBV4-1 | TGCGCCAGGCGTGCCAGGACAGCGACTAACTATGGCTACACCTTC | CARRARTATNYGYTF
TRBJ2-3 | TRBD2 | - | TRBV7-2 | TGTGCCAGCAGCTTAGCCGTAGCGGGTCGAAGCACAGATACGCAGTATTTT | CASSLAVAGRSTDTQYF
TRBJ1-2 | TRBD1 | many | TRBV6-2/TRBV6-3 | TGTGCCAGCAGTTACTCAGACAGGGGAAACTATGGCTACACCTTC | CASSYSDRGNYGYTF
TRBJ2-2 | TRBD1 | - | TRBV24-1 | TGTGCCACCAGTGACCGGGACAGTAATTACGGGGAGCTGTTTTTT | CATSDRDSNYGELFF
TRBJ2-1 | TRBD2 | - | TRBV10-3 | TGTGCCATCAGTGAGTCTGGAGCGGGGAATGAGCAGTTCTTC | CAISESGAGNEQFF
TRBJ1-3 | - | - | TRBV15 | TGTGCCACCAGCAGAGATTACGGGGAGGCTGGAAACACCATATATTTT | CATSRDYGEAGNTIYF
TRBJ2-2 | TRBD1 | - | TRBV6-6 | TGTGCCAGCCACCATACCCAGGGGGTAGACACCGGGGAGCTGTTTTTT | CASHHTQGVDTGELFF
TRBJ1-5 | TRBD1 | - | TRBV30 | TGTGCCTGGACCGGGACAGCGAACAATCAGCCCCAGCATTTT | CAWTGTANNQPQHF
TRBJ2-7 | TRBD1 | once | TRBV5-4 | TGTGCCAGCAGCTTGGGGGCGGACAGGAGCTCCTACGAGCAGTACTTC | CASSLGADRSSYEQYF
TRBJ2-2 | - | - | TRBV9 | TGTGCCAGCAGCGTAGACGCAGGGAACACCGGGGAGCTGTTTTTT | CASSVDAGNTGELFF
TRBJ1-1 | - | - | TRBV11-2 | TGTGCCAGCAGTTTTTACGGCACTGAAGCTTTCTTT | CASSFYGTEAFF
TRBJ2-7 | TRBD2 | few | TRBV19 | TGTGCCAGTAGTATAGAGGCGCGGGGGTCCACCTACGAGCAGTACTTC | CASSIEARGSTYEQYF
TRBJ2-7 | - | - | TRBV7-9 | TGTGCCAGCAGCTCCTGGGACAAGATCTACGAGCAGTACTTC | CASSSWDKIYEQYF
TRBJ1-1 | TRBD1 | once | TRBV6-4 | TGTGCCAGCAGCGTCGACAGGGCCACTGAAGCTTTCTTT | CASSVDRATEAFF
TRBJ2-3 | TRBD2 | - | TRBV5-1 | TGCGCCAGCAGCTTGGCGGGGGGGATGGATACGCAGTATTTT | CASSLAGGMDTQYF
TRBJ1-6 | TRBD1 | - | TRBV10-1 | TGCGCCAGCAGGAGAGCCGGGACAGGGGGTTCACCCCTCCACTTT | CASRRAGTGGSPLHF
TRBJ1-2 | - | - | TRBV6-6 | TGTGCCAGCAGTTACTCGATGGGGCAGACATATGGCTACACCTTC | CASSYSMGQTYGYTF
TRBJ2-7 | - | - | TRBV13 | TGTGCCAGCAGCTCCATGACAGCCCACGAGCAGTACTTC | CASSSMTAHEQYF
TRBJ2-7 | - | - | TRBV5-1 | TGCGCCAGCAGCTTCCTTCAGGGCTCCGAGCAGTACTTC | CASSFLQGSEQYF
TRBJ1-2 | TRBD1 | - | TRBV13 | TGTGCCAGCAGCCCCCACCCGGACAGGGTTGGGTATGGCTACACCTTC | CASSPHPDRVGYGYTF
TRBJ2-7 | - | - | TRBV13 | TGTGCCAGCAGCTTAGGTGGGAGAGGGCCCTACGAGCAGTACTTC | CASSLGGRGPYEQYF
TRBJ1-2 | - | - | TRBV12-3/TRBV12-4 | TGTGCCAGCAGGAAACAGCAGAACTATGGCTACACCTTC | CASRKQQNYGYTF
TRBJ1-1 | TRBD1 | - | TRBV6-5 | TGTGCCAGCAGTTACCGACAGGGGTGGGACACTGAAGCTTTCTTT | CASSYRQGWDTEAFF
TRBJ2-7 | - | few | TRBV7-3 | TGTGCCAGCAGCCGGGCGGGTGGGCCATACGAGCAGTACTTC | CASSRAGGPYEQYF
TRBJ2-6 | - | - | TRBV29-1 | TGCAGCGTCAGGGTTGACGGGGCCAACGTCCTGACTTTC | CSVRVDGANVLTF
TRBJ1-2 | TRBD1 | - | TRBV27 | TGTGCCAGCAGAGATTTCCGGGACAGGACTTCTTATGGCTACACCTTC | CASRDFRDRTSYGYTF
TRBJ1-1 | - | - | TRBV6-6 | TGTGCCAGCAGTTCGCGGGGGGGGGCAGATAACACTGAAGCTTTCTTT | CASSSRGGADNTEAFF
TRBJ1-2 | TRBD1 | - | TRBV25-1 | TGTGCCAGCAGAACGACAGGGGGCTGCACCTTC | CASRTTGGCTF
TRBJ2-1 | - | - | TRBV9 | TGTGCCAGCAGCGCATACGGGTTGAGCTCCTACAATGAGCAGTTCTTC | CASSAYGLSSYNEQFF
TRBJ2-3 | - | - | TRBV2 | TGTGCCAGCAGTGATTGGCGGGGTGTCACAGATACGCAGTATTTT | CASSDWRGVTDTQYF
TRBJ2-5 | TRBD1 | - | TRBV4-3 | TGCGCCAGCAGTCGAGACAGGGATGAGACCCAGTACTTC | CASSRDRDETQYF
TRBJ1-2 | TRBD1 | - | TRBV19 | TGTGCCAGTAGTCGCCCGTCCGGACAGGGTAAAATCGTGGTGAATGGCTACACCTTC | CASSRPSGQGKIVVNGYTF
TRBJ1-2 | - | - | TRBV6-5 | TGTGCCAGCAGTTACGCGTCTAACTATGGCTACACCTTC | CASSYASNYGYTF
TRBJ1-3 | - | - | TRBV7-2 | TGTGCCAGCAGCTTAGATGGGGGGGGGACCCGAAACACCATATATTTT | CASSLDGGGTRNTIYF
TRBJ2-1 | TRBD1 | - | TRBV7-2 | TGTGCCAGCAGCTTACCCCGGGACAGGGGTTACAATGAGCAGTTCTTC | CASSLPRDRGYNEQFF
TRBJ1-5 | TRBD1 | few | TRBV30 | TGTGCCTGGAGCCAGGGACAGTGGAATCAGCCCCAGCATTTT | CAWSQGQWNQPQHF
TRBJ2-1 | TRBD2 | - | TRBV29-1 | TGCAGCGTTGTGCGGGGGGGCGATGAGCAGTTCTTC | CSVVRGGDEQFF
TRBJ2-3 | TRBD1 | - | TRBV30 | TGTGCCTGGAGCGCGGGACAGGTCACAGATACGCAGTATTTT | CAWSAGQVTDTQYF
TRBJ2-1 | - | - | TRBV7-9 | TGTGCCAGCAGTTCCCTGGGGGGGGGCGATGAGCAGTTCTTC | CASSSLGGGDEQFF
TRBJ2-1 | TRBD1 | - | TRBV18 | TGTGCCAGCTCACCTACAGGGGGGTATGAGCAGTTCTTC | CASSPTGGYEQFF
TRBJ2-4 | - | - | TRBV7-9 | TGTGCCAGCAGCTTAGCTGGGGAGGCCAAAAACATTCAGTACTTC | CASSLAGEAKNIQYF
TRBJ1-2 | - | once | TRBV19 | TGTGCCAGTAGCGACAGATTTAACTATGGCTACACCTTC | CASSDRFNYGYTF